This T cell receptor beta chain was captured by sequencing in a study of T cell responses to AZD1222 COVID-19 vaccine. Whole-study context: Pooling was applied to second doses at about 4 or about 12 weeks.

The repertoire was sequenced with immunoSEQ multiplex PCR; TCRdb's copy has only in-frame clones and lacks some. The sample yields approximately 100,000 clones, around 93% seen once. The CDR3 is made up of 18 amino acids. Per germline, CDR1 SGHDN and CDR2 FVKESK. The germline V and J ends were trimmed by 0 bases and 0 bases, with 15 bases remaining between them. Sequencing used peripheral blood, obtained on day 0 of AZD1222 vaccination. The chain has TRBV14 and TRBJ1-5; maybe TRBD1 (6 bases). This TCR came from an adult in good health. The CDR3 loop reads CASSQDRGADYSNQPQHF. The DNA of the CDR3 is TGTGCCAGCAGCCAAGATCGGGGGGCGGATTATAGCAATCAGCCCCAGCATTTT.